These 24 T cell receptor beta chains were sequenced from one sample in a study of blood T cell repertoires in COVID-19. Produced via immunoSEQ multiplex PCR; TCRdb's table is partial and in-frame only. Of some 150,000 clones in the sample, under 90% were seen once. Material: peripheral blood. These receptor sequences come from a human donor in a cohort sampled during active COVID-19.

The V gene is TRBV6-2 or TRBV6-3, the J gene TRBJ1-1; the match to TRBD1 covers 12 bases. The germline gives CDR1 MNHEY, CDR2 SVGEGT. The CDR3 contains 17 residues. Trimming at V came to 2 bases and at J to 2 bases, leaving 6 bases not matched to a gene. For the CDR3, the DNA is TGTGCCAGCAGTTACCCGGGACAGGGGGCTGTCAACACTGAAGCTTTCTTT. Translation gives CASSYPGQGAVNTEAFF.

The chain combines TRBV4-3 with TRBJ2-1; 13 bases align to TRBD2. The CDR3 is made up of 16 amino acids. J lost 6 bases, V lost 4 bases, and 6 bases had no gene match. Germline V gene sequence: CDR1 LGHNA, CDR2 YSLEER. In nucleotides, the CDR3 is TGCGCCAGCAGCCTCGAACTAGCGGGGGGGTTCAATGAGCAGTTCTTC. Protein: CASSLELAGGFNEQFF.

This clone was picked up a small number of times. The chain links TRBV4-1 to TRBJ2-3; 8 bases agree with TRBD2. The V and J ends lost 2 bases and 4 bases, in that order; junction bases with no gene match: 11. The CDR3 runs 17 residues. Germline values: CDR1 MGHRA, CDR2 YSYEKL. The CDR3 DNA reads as TGCGCCAGCAGCCAATCAGGGACGGGGGGGCCCTCAGATACGCAGTATTTT. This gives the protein CASSQSGTGGPSDTQYF.

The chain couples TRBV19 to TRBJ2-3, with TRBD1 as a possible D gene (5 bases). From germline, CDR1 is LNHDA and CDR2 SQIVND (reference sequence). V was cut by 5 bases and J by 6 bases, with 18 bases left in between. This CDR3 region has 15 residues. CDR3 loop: CASSSRQGRWDTQYF. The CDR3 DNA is TGTGCCAGTAGTTCGAGGCAGGGTCGATGGGATACGCAGTATTTT. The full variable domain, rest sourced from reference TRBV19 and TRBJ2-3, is DGGITQSPKYLFRKEGQNVTLSCEQNLNHDAMYWYRQDPGQGLRLIYYSQIVNDFQKGDIAEGYSVSREKKESFPLTVTSAQKNPTAFYLCASSSRQGRWDTQYFGPGTRLTVL.

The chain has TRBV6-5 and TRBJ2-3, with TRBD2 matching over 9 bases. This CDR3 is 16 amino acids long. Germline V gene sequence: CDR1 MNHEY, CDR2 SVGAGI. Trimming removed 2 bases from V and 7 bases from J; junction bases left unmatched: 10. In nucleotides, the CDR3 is TGTGCCAGCAGTTACGAACGCGGGGGGGCTCAATATACGCAGTATTTT. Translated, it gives CASSYERGGAQYTQYF.

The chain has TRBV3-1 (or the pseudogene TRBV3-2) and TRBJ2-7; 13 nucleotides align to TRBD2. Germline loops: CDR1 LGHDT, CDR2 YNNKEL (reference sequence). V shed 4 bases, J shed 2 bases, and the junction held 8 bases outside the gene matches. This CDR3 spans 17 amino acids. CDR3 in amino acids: CASSPPGLAGSPYEQYF. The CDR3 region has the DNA TGTGCCAGCAGCCCACCGGGACTAGCGGGGTCGCCCTACGAGCAGTACTTC.

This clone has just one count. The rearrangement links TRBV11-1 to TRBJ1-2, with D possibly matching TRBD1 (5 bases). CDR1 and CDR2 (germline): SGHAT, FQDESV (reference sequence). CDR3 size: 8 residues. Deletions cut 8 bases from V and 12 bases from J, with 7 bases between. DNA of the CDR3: TGTGCCAGCGGGGGGAACACCTTC. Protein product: CASGGNTF.

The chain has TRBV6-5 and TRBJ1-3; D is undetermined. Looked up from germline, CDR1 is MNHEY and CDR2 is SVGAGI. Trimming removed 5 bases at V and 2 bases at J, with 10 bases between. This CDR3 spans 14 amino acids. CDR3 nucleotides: TGTGCCAGCAGTACGGCGGCGGCTGGAAACACCATATATTTT. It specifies CASSTAAAGNTIYF.

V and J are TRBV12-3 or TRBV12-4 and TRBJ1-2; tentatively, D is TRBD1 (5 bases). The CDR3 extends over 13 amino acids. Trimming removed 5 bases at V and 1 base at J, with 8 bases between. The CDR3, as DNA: TGTGCCAGCAGTCGACAGTTTAACTATGGCTACACCTTC. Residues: CASSRQFNYGYTF.

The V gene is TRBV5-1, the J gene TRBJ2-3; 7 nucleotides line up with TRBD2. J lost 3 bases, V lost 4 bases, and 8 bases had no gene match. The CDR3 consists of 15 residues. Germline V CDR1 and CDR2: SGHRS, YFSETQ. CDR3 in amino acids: CASSAGEGRTDTQYF. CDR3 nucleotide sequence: TGCGCCAGCAGCGCTGGGGAGGGCCGGACAGATACGCAGTATTTT.

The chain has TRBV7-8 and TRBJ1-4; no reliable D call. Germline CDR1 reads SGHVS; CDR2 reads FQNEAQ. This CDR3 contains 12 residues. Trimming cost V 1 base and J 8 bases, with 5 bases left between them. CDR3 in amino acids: CASSLVAEKLFF. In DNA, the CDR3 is TGTGCCAGCAGCTTAGTAGCAGAAAAACTGTTTTTT.

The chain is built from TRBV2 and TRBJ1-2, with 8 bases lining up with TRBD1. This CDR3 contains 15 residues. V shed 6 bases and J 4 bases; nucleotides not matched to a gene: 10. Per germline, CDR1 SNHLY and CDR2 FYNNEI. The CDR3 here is CASRLQGGRGYGYTF. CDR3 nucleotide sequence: TGTGCCAGCAGGTTACAGGGGGGGAGAGGCTATGGCTACACCTTC.

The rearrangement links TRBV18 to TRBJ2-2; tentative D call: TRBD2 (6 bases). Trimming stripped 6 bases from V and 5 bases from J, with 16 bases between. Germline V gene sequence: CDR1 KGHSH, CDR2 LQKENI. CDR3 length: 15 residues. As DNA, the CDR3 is TGTGCCAGCTCCGGCCGGAGGGCGTTGACCGGGGAGCTGTTTTTT. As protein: CASSGRRALTGELFF.

The CDR3 reads CASSLAWRGLQFF. CDR3 in DNA: TGCGCCAGCAGCTTGGCATGGCGGGGGTTGCAGTTCTTC. The chain is built from TRBV5-1 and TRBJ2-1; 7 bases agree with TRBD2. Germline V CDR1 and CDR2: SGHRS, YFSETQ. The trim removed 0 bases at V and 12 bases at J, leaving 6 bases unmatched. CDR3 length: 13 amino acids.

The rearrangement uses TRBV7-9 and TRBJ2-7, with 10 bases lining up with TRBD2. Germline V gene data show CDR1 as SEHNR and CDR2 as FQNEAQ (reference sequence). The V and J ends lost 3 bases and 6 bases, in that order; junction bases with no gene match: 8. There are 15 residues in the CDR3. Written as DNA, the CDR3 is TGTGCCAGCAGCTTTGCCGGGACTAGCGACCGCGAGCAGTACTTC. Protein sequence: CASSFAGTSDREQYF.

CDR3 amino acids: CASTRDFLRRDRAYEQYF. The DNA of the CDR3 is TGTGCCAGCACAAGGGATTTCTTAAGGCGGGACAGGGCCTACGAGCAGTACTTC. The chain combines TRBV3-1 (or the pseudogene TRBV3-2) with TRBJ2-7; 9 bases map to TRBD1. Germline V CDR1 and CDR2: LGHDT, YNNKEL (reference sequence). The CDR3 is made up of 18 amino acids. V was clipped by 7 bases and J by 2 bases; unmatched bases: 18.

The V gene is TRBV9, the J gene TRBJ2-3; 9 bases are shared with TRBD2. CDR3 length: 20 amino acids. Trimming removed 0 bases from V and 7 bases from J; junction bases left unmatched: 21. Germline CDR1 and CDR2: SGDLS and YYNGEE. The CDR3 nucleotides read TGTGCCAGCAGCGTAGAGGTAGCGGGGGCGCTTCCCGGGGCGGGGAATACGCAGTATTTT. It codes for CASSVEVAGALPGAGNTQYF.

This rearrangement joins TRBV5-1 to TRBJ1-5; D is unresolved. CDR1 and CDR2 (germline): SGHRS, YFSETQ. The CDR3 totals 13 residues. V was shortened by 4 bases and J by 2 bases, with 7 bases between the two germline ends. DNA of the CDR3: TGCGCCAGCAGCAGAGAGGGCAATCAGCCCCAGCATTTT. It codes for CASSREGNQPQHF.

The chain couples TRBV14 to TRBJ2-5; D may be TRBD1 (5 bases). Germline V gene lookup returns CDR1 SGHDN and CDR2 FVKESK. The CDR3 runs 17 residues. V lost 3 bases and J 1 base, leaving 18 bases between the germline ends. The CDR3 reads CASSHSLRGRGQETQYF. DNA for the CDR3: TGTGCCAGCAGCCATAGTTTAAGGGGAAGGGGCCAAGAGACCCAGTACTTC.

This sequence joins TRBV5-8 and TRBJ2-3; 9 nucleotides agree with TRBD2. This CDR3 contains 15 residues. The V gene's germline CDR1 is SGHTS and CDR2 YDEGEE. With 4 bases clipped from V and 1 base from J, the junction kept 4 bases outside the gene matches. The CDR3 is CASSEIAGGTDTQYF. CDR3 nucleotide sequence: TGTGCCAGCAGCGAAATAGCGGGGGGCACAGATACGCAGTATTTT.

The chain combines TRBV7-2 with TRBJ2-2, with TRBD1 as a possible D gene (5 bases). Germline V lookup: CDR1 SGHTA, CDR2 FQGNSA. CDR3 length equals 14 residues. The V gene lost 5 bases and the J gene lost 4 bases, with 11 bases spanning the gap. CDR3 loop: CASSPDTATGELFF. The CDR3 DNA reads TGTGCCAGCAGCCCGGACACGGCCACCGGGGAGCTGTTTTTT.

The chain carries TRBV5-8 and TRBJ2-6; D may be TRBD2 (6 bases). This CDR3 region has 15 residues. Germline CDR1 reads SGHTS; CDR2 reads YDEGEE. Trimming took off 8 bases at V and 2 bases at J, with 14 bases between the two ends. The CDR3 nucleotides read TGTGCCAGTACCCGCGGAGGGCCTGGGGCCAACGTCCTGACTTTC. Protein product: CASTRGGPGANVLTF.

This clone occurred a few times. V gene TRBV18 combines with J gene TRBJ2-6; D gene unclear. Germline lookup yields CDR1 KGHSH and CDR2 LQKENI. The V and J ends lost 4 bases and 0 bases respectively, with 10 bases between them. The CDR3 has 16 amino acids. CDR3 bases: TGTGCCAGCTCACTGCAGGTGCTCTCTGGGGCCAACGTCCTGACTTTC. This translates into CASSLQVLSGANVLTF. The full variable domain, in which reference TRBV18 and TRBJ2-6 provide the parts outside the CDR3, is NAGVMQNPRHLVRRRGQEARLRCSPMKGHSHVYWYRQLPEEGLKFMVYLQKENIIDESGMPKERFSAEFPKEGPSILRIQQVVRGDSAAYFCASSLQVLSGANVLTFGAGSRLTVL.

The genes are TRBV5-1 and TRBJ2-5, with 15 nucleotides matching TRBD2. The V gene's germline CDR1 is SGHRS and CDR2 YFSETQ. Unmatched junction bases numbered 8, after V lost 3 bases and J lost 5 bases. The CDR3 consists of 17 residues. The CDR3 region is CASSSSGLAGGKETQYF. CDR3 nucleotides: TGCGCCAGCAGCTCTTCGGGACTAGCGGGGGGAAAGGAGACCCAGTACTTC.